Each of the 14 T cell receptor beta chains below was sequenced from the same sample in a study of T cell responses to AZD1222 COVID-19 vaccine. Profiled with immunoSEQ multiplex PCR; TCRdb holds only in-frame clones, not every one. Here the sample spans just under 90,000 clones, over 75% being singletons. The material was peripheral blood, obtained on day 0 of AZD1222 vaccination. The receptors shown here come from an adult in good health.

This chain uses TRBV28 with TRBJ1-1; 12 bases are a match to TRBD1. Trimming at V came to 3 bases and at J to 8 bases, leaving 10 bases not matched to a gene. Germline-derived CDR1 and CDR2 are MDHEN and SYDVKM. This CDR3 is built from 16 residues. In DNA, the CDR3 is TGTGCCAGCAGTTTGGTATTCGGGACAGGGGGCGGAGAAGCTTTCTTT. This translates into CASSLVFGTGGGEAFF.

Regarding this clone: One end of the junction varies from germline; a read error may be responsible. The genes are TRBV6-5 and TRBJ1-1; maybe TRBD1 (6 bases). Germline assignment: CDR1 MNHEY and CDR2 SVGAGI. The CDR3 runs 13 residues. The CDR3 loop is CASSDSGGRRTFF. The CDR3 nucleotides read TGTGCCAGCAGTGACTCCGGGGGGCGCAGAACTTTCTTT.

Concerning this clone: The same CDR3 is also encoded by other DNA sequences in this sample. V is TRBV7-9 and J is TRBJ1-2; D is unclear. This CDR3 spans 12 amino acids. Looked up from germline, CDR1 is SEHNR and CDR2 is FQNEAQ (reference sequence). V was shortened by 3 bases and J by 6 bases, with 8 bases between the two germline ends. CDR3 DNA sequence: TGTGCCAGCAGCTTGGGAGGAGATGGCTACACCTTC. Its protein product is CASSLGGDGYTF.

This chain links TRBV7-8 with TRBJ2-3; 9 bases are shared with TRBD2. This CDR3 is built from 18 residues. The V segment lost 4 bases and the J segment 5 bases; nucleotides outside the gene matches: 16. Germline-derived CDR1 and CDR2 are SGHVS and FQNEAQ. CDR3 sequence (DNA): TGTGCCAGCAGCTCCCGGACTAGCGCCTTACGGAAGGGAGATACGCAGTATTTT. Encoded protein: CASSSRTSALRKGDTQYF.

This chain uses TRBV18 with TRBJ1-4; no reliable D call. The CDR3 length is 13 residues. Trimming took 2 bases from V and 7 from J, leaving 8 bases between them. CDR1 and CDR2 from the germline V gene are KGHSH and LQKENI. The CDR3 spells CASSPGLSEKLFF. In DNA, the CDR3 is TGTGCCAGCTCACCAGGGTTGAGTGAAAAACTGTTTTTT.

The chain recombines TRBV7-8 with TRBJ2-7, with D possibly being TRBD1 (6 bases). The CDR3 sequence is 16 residues long. Germline CDR1 reads SGHVS; CDR2 reads FQNEAQ. Trimming took 5 bases from V and 7 from J, leaving 24 bases between them. CDR3 region: CASSLEPGHIWVEQYF. In nucleotides, the CDR3 is TGTGCCAGCAGCCTGGAACCGGGACACATCTGGGTTGAGCAGTACTTC.

The chain employs TRBV28 and TRBJ2-7; tentatively, D is TRBD2 (5 bases). Trimming cost V 6 bases and J 7 bases, with 16 bases left between them. The CDR3 has 13 residues. Germline CDR1 and CDR2: MDHEN and SYDVKM. In DNA form, the CDR3 reads TGTGCCAGCAGCCCCGGACTCCCGAGGGAGCAGTACTTC. It yields the protein CASSPGLPREQYF. The full variable domain, in which reference TRBV28 and TRBJ2-7 provide the parts outside the CDR3, is DVKVTQSSRYLVKRTGEKVFLECVQDMDHENMFWYRQDPGLGLRLIYFSYDVKMKEKGDIPEGYSVSREKKERFSLILESASTNQTSMYLCASSPGLPREQYFGPGTRLTVT.

This clone was detected once. The J gene is TRBJ2-1, the V gene TRBV6-4; the match to TRBD2 covers 14 bases. Germline assignment: CDR1 MRHNA and CDR2 SNTAGT. V shed 4 bases, J shed 7 bases, and the junction held 6 bases outside the gene matches. This CDR3 region has 16 residues. The CDR3 region has the DNA TGTGCCAGCAGTGCCGTCGGACTAGCGGGAGGTAATGAGCAGTTCTTC. Translation: CASSAVGLAGGNEQFF.

J is TRBJ1-2 and V is TRBV24-1; 7 bases align to TRBD1. CDR1 and CDR2 from the germline V gene are KGHDR and SFDVKD. With V trimmed by 2 bases and J by 4 bases, 9 bases remained unmatched. The CDR3 has 16 residues. The CDR3 DNA is TGTGCCACCAGTGATTCCGGTTCGCGGACAGGCTATGGCTACACCTTC. It specifies CATSDSGSRTGYGYTF.

The J gene is TRBJ1-1, the V gene TRBV5-1; D gene unclear. Per the germline V gene, CDR1 is SGHRS and CDR2 is YFSETQ. The CDR3 is 15 residues long. The V gene lost 1 base and the J gene lost 2 bases, with 12 bases spanning the gap. For the CDR3, the DNA is TGCGCCAGCAGCTTGATGGGCAGACTTAACACTGAAGCTTTCTTT. Translated, it gives CASSLMGRLNTEAFF.

The genes are TRBV30 and TRBJ2-3; 8 nucleotides align to TRBD1. The germline V gene has CDR1 GTSNPN and CDR2 SVGIG (reference sequence). This CDR3 comprises 14 residues. After removal of 5 bases from V and 3 bases from J, the junction contained 7 bases not matched to a gene. CDR3: CAWDRGPGTDTQYF. CDR3 bases: TGTGCCTGGGACAGGGGCCCTGGGACAGATACGCAGTATTTT. Full variable domain (remainder filled in from reference TRBV30 and TRBJ2-3): SQTIHQWPATLVQPVGSPLSLECTVEGTSNPNLYWYRQAAGRGLQLLFYSVGIGQISSEVPQNLSASRPQDRQFILSSKKLLLSDSGFYLCAWDRGPGTDTQYFGPGTRLTVL.

The V call is TRBV28, the J call TRBJ2-5; no definite D call. The CDR3 sequence is 11 residues long. Germline values: CDR1 MDHEN, CDR2 SYDVKM. Trimming removed 3 bases at V and 4 bases at J, with 3 bases between. CDR3 bases: TGTGCCAGCAGTTTCGGAGAGACCCAGTACTTC. This sequence encodes CASSFGETQYF.

The J gene is TRBJ1-2, the V gene TRBV10-3, with D possibly matching TRBD1 (6 bases). The ends were cut back, 5 bases at V and 1 base at J, with 29 bases in the middle. Germline V gives CDR1 ENHRY, CDR2 SYGVKD. The CDR3 is made up of 20 amino acids. CDR3 in amino acids: CAISIVQGDQIALINYGYTF. The CDR3 nucleotides read TGTGCCATCAGTATTGTACAGGGAGACCAAATAGCTCTCATTAACTATGGCTACACCTTC.

CDR3 sequence: CASSPEREQPQHF. The DNA for the CDR3 is TGTGCCAGCTCACCAGAGAGGGAACAGCCCCAGCATTTT. This chain links TRBV18 with TRBJ1-5; D gene uncertain. V lost 2 bases to trimming and J lost 7 bases, with 9 bases between them. The CDR3 has 13 residues. Germline V CDR1 and CDR2: KGHSH, LQKENI.